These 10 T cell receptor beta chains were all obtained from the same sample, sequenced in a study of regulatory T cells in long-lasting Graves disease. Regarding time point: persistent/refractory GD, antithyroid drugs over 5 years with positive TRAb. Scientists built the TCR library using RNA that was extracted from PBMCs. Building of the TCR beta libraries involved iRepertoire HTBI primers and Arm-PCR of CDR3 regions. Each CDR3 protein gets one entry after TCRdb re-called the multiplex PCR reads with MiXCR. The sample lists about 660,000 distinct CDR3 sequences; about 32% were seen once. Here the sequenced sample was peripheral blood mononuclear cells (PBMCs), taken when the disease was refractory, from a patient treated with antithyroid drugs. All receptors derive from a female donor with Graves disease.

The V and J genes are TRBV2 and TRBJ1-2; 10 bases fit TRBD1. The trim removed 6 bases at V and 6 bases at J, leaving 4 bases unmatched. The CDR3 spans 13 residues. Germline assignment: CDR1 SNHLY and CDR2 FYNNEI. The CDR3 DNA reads TGTGCCAGCAGCGCGGACAGGGGGGATGGCTACACCTTC. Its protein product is CASSADRGDGYTF.

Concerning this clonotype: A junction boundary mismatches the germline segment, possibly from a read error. The DNA for the CDR3 is TGTGCCAGCAGTAAAGCTATCCTCTACGAGCAGTACTTC. Its translation is CASSKAILYEQYF. The rearrangement uses TRBV6-1 and TRBJ2-7; D gene uncertain. The germline CDR1 and CDR2 sequences are MNHNS and SASEGT. This CDR3 contains 13 residues.

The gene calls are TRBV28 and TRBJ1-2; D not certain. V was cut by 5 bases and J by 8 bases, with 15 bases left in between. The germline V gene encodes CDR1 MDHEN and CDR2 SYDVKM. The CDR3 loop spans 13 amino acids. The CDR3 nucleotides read TGTGCCAGCAGTCCCTTGGAGGTGAGAGGCTACACCTTC. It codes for CASSPLEVRGYTF.

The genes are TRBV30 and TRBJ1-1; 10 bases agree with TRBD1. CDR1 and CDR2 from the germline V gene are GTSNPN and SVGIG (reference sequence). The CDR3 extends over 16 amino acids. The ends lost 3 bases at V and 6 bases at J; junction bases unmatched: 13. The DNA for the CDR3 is TGTGCCTGGAGACCAGGGACAGGGGAAAGCAGGGCTGAAGCTTTCTTT. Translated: CAWRPGTGESRAEAFF.

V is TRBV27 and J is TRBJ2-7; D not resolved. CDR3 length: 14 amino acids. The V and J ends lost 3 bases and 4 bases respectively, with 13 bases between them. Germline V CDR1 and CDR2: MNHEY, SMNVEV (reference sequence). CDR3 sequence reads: CASSFAGAGYEQYF. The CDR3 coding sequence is TGTGCCAGCAGTTTCGCCGGCGCTGGGTACGAGCAGTACTTC.

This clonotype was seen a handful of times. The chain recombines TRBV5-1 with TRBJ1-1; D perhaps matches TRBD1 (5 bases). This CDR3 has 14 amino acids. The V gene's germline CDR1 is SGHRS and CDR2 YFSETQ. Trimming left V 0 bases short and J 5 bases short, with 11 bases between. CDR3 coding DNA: TGCGCCAGCAGCTTGGGGGGGGAAGGGACTGAAGCTTTCTTT. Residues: CASSLGGEGTEAFF.

The CDR3 DNA follows: TGCGCCAGCATGGCAGCTAACTATGGCTACACCTTC. It codes for CASMAANYGYTF. This chain connects TRBV10-2 to TRBJ1-2; D not resolved. Trimming removed 7 bases from V and 0 bases from J, with 6 bases in between. The germline V gene encodes CDR1 WSHSY and CDR2 SAAADI. The CDR3 has 12 amino acids.

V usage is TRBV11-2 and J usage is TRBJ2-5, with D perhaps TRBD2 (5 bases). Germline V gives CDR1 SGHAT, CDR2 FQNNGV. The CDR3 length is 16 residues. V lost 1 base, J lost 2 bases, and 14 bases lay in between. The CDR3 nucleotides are TGTGCCAGCAGCTTAGTTTCGGGAATGCGGCAAGAGACCCAGTACTTC. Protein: CASSLVSGMRQETQYF.

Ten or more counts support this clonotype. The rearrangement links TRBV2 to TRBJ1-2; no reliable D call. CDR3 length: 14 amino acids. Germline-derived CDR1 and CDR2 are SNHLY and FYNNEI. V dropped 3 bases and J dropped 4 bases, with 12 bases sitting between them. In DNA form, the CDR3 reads TGTGCCAGCAGTGAGTCAGAAGTCTTCTATGGCTACACCTTC. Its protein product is CASSESEVFYGYTF.

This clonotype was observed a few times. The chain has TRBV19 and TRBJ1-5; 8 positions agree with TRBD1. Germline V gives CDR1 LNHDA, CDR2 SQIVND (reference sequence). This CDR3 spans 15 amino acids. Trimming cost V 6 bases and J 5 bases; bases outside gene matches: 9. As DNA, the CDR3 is TGTGCCAGTAGCCCCGTCAGGGGGCGAGATCAGCCCCAGCATTTT. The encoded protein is CASSPVRGRDQPQHF.